The 9 T cell receptor beta chains reported below all come from one sample, sequenced in a study of sequential checkpoint blockade in melanoma (dated by TCRdb to between 2019 and 2020). Library construction relied on the immunoSEQ multiplex PCR assay. TCRdb limited this immuneACCESS table to in-frame rearrangements with V and J called. A share of clones is missing; checked studies link under half to unresolved V genes, and the rest is unexplained. The sample data list over 25,000 clones, and approximately 77% of these were observed just once. Of the sample, 15% to 20% is held by the ten largest clones. Interpreted using the paper, the treatment or condition label stands for: randomized to nivolumab then ipilimumab (arm A) or the reverse (arm B). The sample was CD8+ T cells sorted from blood (inferred from file names), taken from a patient given nivolumab and ipilimumab in sequence. Receptors originate from a human donor with melanoma.

This clone has a handful of counts. The V and J genes are TRBV7-9 and TRBJ1-3, with a possible D match to TRBD1 (6 bases). Looked up from germline, CDR1 is SEHNR and CDR2 is FQNEAQ (reference sequence). The CDR3 totals 17 residues. The germline V and J ends were trimmed by 4 bases and 0 bases, with 16 bases remaining between them. CDR3 nucleotide sequence: TGTGCCAGCAGCTACCTCAGGGACACGACCTCTGGAAACACCATATATTTT. Its translation: CASSYLRDTTSGNTIYF.

This clone showed up just a few times. The gene calls are TRBV14 and TRBJ2-7, with TRBD1 matching over 9 bases. The length of the CDR3 is 15 residues. V gave up 5 bases and J gave up 3 bases; unmatched junction bases: 8. The germline V gene encodes CDR1 SGHDN and CDR2 FVKESK. The CDR3 sequence is CASSLTGTGFYEQYF. The CDR3 DNA is TGTGCCAGCAGCTTAACCGGGACAGGGTTCTACGAGCAGTACTTC.

V usage is TRBV18 and J usage is TRBJ1-2; 7 positions agree with TRBD1. The trim removed 2 bases at V and 6 bases at J, leaving 18 bases unmatched. Germline CDR1 and CDR2: KGHSH and LQKENI. The CDR3 spans 18 residues. CDR3: CASSPIFRDDRAYDGYTF. The CDR3 bases are TGTGCCAGCTCACCAATTTTCCGGGACGACAGGGCTTACGATGGCTACACCTTC.

J is TRBJ2-6 and V is TRBV9; no firm D call. Germline V gives CDR1 SGDLS, CDR2 YYNGEE. This CDR3 region has 15 residues. Trimming left V 0 bases short and J 2 bases short, with 6 bases between. Written as DNA, the CDR3 is TGTGCCAGCAGCGTAGGCCGGGCTGGGGCCAACGTCCTGACTTTC. Translated: CASSVGRAGANVLTF.

This chain joins TRBV10-3 and TRBJ2-7; tentatively, D is TRBD1 (5 bases). The V gene's germline CDR1 is ENHRY and CDR2 SYGVKD. The germline V and J ends were trimmed by 3 bases and 2 bases, with 8 bases remaining between them. The CDR3 has 13 amino acids. The CDR3 reads CAISEGVPYEQYF. CDR3 nucleotides: TGTGCCATCAGTGAAGGGGTTCCCTACGAGCAGTACTTC.

The chain employs TRBV6-5 and TRBJ1-2; D not resolved. The CDR3 runs 14 residues. V dropped 2 bases and J dropped 4 bases, with 11 bases sitting between them. Germline V gene data show CDR1 as MNHEY and CDR2 as SVGAGI. The CDR3 region has the DNA TGTGCCAGCAGTTACGGTCGGGTTAGCTATGGCTACACCTTC. It yields the protein CASSYGRVSYGYTF.

In DNA form, the CDR3 reads TGTGCCAGCAGTTTGGTGAGGGGGTCCTACGAGCAGTACTTC. Translating gives CASSLVRGSYEQYF. V usage is TRBV28 and J usage is TRBJ2-7; a possible D gene is TRBD1 (6 bases). The germline V gene has CDR1 MDHEN and CDR2 SYDVKM. The V end was cut by 3 bases, the J end by 1 base, with 10 bases between. This CDR3 region has 14 residues.

This clone was picked up one time. V usage is TRBV25-1 and J usage is TRBJ1-3, with D uncertain. The germline V gene encodes CDR1 MGHDK and CDR2 SYGVNS. V was shortened by 5 bases and J by 0 bases, with 5 bases between the two germline ends. The CDR3 loop spans 13 amino acids. The CDR3 loop reads CASSPGSGNTIYF. As DNA, the CDR3 is TGTGCCAGCAGTCCGGGCTCTGGAAACACCATATATTTT.

The table lists this clone with a count of one. The V call is TRBV27, the J call TRBJ2-2, with D unresolved. Germline V gives CDR1 MNHEY, CDR2 SMNVEV (reference sequence). The V end lost 3 bases, the J end lost 6 bases, and 5 bases lay between the germline ends. There are 12 residues in the CDR3. CDR3 loop: CASSLAPGELFF. DNA for the CDR3: TGTGCCAGCAGTTTGGCTCCCGGGGAGCTGTTTTTT.